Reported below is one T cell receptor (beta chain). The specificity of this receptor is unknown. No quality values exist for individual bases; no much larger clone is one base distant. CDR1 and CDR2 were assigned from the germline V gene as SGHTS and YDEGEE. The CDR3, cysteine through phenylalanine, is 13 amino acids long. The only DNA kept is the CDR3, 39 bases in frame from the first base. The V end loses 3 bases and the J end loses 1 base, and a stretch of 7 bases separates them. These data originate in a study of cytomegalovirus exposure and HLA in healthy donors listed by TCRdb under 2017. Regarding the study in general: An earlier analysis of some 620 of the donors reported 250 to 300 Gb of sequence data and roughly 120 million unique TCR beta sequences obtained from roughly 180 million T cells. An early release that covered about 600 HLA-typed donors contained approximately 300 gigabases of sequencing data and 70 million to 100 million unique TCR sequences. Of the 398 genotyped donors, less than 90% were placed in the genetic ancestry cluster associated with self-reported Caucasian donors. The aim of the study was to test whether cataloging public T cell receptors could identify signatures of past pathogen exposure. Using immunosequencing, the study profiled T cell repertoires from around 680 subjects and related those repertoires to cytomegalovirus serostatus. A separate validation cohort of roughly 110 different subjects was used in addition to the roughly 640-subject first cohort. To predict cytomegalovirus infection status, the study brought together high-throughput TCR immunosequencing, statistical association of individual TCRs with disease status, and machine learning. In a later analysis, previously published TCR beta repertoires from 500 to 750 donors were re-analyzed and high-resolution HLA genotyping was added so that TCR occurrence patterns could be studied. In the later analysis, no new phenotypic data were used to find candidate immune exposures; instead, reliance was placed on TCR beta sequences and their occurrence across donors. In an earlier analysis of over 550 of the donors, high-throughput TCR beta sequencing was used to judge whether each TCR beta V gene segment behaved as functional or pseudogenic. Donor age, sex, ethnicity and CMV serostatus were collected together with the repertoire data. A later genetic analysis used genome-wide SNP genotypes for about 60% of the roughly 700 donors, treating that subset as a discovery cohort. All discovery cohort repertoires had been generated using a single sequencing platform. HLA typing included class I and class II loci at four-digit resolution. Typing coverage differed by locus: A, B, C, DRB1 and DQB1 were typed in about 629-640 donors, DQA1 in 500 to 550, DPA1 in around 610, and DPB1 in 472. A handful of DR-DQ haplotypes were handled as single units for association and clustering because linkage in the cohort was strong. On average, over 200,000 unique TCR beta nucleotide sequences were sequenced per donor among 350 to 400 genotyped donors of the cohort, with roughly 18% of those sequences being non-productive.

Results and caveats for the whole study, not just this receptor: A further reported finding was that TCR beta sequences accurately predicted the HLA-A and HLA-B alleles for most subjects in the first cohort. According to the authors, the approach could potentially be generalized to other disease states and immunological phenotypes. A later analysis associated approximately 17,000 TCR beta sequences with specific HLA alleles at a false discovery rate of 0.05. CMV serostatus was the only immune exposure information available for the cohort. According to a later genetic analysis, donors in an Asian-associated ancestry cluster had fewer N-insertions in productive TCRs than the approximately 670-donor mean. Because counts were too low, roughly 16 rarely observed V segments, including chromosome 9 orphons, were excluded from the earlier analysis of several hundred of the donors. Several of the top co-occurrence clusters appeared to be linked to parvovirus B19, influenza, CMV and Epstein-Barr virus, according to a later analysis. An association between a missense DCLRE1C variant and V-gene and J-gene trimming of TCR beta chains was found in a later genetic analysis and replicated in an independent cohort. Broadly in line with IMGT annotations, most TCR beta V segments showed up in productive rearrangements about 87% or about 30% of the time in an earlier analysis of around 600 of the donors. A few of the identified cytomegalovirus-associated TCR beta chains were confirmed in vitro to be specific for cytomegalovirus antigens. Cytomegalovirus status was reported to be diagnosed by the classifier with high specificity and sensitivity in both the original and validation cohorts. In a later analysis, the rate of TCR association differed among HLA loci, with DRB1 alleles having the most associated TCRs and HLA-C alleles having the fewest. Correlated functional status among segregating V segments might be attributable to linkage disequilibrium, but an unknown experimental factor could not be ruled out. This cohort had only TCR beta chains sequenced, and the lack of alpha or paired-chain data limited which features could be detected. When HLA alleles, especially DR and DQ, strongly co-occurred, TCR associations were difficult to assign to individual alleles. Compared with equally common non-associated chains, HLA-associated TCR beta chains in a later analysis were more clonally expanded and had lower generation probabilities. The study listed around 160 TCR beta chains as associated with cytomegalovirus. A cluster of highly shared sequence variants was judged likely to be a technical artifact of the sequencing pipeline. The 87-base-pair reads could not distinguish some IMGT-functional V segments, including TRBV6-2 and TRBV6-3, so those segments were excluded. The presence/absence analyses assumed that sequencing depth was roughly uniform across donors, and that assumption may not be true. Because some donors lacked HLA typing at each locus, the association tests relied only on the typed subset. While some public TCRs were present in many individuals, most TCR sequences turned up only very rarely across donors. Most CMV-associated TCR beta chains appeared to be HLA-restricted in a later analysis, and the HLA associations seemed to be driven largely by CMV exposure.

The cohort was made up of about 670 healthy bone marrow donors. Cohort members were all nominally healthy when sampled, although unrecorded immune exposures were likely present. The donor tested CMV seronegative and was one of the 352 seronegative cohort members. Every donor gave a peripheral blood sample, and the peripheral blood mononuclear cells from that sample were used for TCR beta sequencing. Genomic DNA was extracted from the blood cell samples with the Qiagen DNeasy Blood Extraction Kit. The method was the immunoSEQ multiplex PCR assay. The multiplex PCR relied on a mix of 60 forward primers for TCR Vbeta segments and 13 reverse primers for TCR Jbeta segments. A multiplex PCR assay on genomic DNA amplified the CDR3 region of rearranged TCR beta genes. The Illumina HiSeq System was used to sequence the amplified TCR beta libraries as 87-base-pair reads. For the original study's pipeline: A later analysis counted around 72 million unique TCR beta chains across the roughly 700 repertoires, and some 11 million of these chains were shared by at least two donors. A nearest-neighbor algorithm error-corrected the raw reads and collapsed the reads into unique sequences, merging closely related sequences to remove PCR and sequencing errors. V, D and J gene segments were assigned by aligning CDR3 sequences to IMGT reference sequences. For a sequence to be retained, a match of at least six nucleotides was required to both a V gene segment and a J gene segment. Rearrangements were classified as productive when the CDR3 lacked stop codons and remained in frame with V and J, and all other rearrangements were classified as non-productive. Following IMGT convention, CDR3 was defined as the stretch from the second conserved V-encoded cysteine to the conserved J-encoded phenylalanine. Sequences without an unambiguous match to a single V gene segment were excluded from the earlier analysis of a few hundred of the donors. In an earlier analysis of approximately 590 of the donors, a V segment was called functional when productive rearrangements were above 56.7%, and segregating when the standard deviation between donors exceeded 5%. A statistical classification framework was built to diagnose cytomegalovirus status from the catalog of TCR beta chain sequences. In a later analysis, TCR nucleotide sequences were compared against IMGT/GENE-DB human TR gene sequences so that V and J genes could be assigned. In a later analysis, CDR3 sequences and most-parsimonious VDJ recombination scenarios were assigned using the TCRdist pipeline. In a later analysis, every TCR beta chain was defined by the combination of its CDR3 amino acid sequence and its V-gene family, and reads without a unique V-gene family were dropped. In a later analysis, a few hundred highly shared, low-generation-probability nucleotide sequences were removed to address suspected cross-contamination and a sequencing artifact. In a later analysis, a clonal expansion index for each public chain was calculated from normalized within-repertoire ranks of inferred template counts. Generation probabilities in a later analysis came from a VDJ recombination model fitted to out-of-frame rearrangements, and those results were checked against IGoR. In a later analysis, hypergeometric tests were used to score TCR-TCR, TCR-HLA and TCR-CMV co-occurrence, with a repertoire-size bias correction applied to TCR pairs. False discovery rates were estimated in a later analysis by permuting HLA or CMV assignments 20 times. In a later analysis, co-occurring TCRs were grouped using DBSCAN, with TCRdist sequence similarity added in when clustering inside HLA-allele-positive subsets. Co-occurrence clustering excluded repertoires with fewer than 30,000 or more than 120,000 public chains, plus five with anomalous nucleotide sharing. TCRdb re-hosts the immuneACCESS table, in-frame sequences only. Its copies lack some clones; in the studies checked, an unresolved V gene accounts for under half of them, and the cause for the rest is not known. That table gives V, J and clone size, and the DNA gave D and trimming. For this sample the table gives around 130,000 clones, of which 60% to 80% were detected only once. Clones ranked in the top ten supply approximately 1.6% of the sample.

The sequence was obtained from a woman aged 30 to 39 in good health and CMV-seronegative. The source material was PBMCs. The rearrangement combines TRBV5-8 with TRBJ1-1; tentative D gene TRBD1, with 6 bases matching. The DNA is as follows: TGTGCCAGCAGCTGGACAGAGAACACTGAAGCTTTCTTT. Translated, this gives CASSWTENTEAFF.